What follows are 22 T cell receptor beta chains derived from one specimen sequenced in a study of cytomegalovirus exposure and HLA in healthy donors. Produced via immunoSEQ multiplex PCR; TCRdb's table is partial and in-frame only. The data contain tens of thousands of clones, 93% of them seen just once; the ten biggest clones take up about 3.6%. Sequencing input: PBMCs. All receptors derive from a woman under 40 in good health and CMV-seronegative.

The chain joins TRBV5-5 to TRBJ2-2, with 10 bases fitting TRBD2. The junction had 5 bases not matched to a gene; V was cut back by 4 bases and J by 2 bases. CDR3 length: 16 amino acids. Germline V gives CDR1 SGHKS, CDR2 YYEKEE (reference sequence). CDR3 nucleotide sequence: TGTGCCAGCAGCGTTCTAGCGGGAGTCAACACCGGGGAGCTGTTTTTT. Translated: CASSVLAGVNTGELFF.

The chain carries TRBV5-6 and TRBJ1-2; D is perhaps TRBD1 (6 bases). This CDR3 is 15 amino acids long. The germline V and J ends were trimmed by 4 bases and 0 bases, with 13 bases remaining between them. The germline V gene has CDR1 SGHDT and CDR2 YYEEEE. The CDR3 nucleotides are TGTGCCAGCAGCGCTGGGGACATCGCTAACTATGGCTACACCTTC. Translating gives CASSAGDIANYGYTF.

This clone showed up just once. The chain joins TRBV6-1 to TRBJ2-5; 11 positions agree with TRBD2. Losses at the gene ends were 2 bases for V and 4 bases for J; bases not matched to a gene: 9. The CDR3 is made up of 17 amino acids. Per germline, CDR1 MNHNS and CDR2 SASEGT. The CDR3 DNA reads as TGTGCCAGCAGTGAACTAGCGGGAGGTGGCGGGGGAGAGACCCAGTACTTC. This translates into CASSELAGGGGGETQYF.

This clone was detected once. The V gene is TRBV21-1, the J gene TRBJ1-4; the D segment call TRBD1 is taken from the table without a DNA check. TRBV21-1 is listed as a pseudogene. This CDR3 region has 18 residues. The CDR3 DNA reads TGTGCCAGCAGCAAAGTCAAGGGACAGGTCCCAACTAATGAAAAACTGTTTTTT. Amino acids: CASSKVKGQVPTNEKLFF.

V usage is TRBV29-1 and J usage is TRBJ1-1, with TRBD1 as a possible D gene (6 bases). The CDR3 consists of 12 residues. Germline-derived CDR1 and CDR2 are SQVTM and ANQGSEA. Deletions cut 6 bases from V and 4 bases from J, with 12 bases between. The DNA for the CDR3 is TGCAGCGTACTGTACAGGGTCACTGAAGCTTTCTTT. It yields the protein CSVLYRVTEAFF.

The chain couples TRBV18 to TRBJ1-2; a possible D gene is TRBD1 (6 bases). The germline CDR1 and CDR2 sequences are KGHSH and LQKENI. The CDR3 covers 14 residues. The germline V and J ends were trimmed by 2 bases and 4 bases, with 11 bases remaining between them. This CDR3 is CASSPAGVGYGYTF. DNA for the CDR3: TGTGCCAGCTCACCAGCAGGGGTGGGCTATGGCTACACCTTC.

This chain uses TRBV11-3 with TRBJ1-5; perhaps TRBD1 as D (5 bases). Trimming took off 11 bases at V and 4 bases at J, with 9 bases between the two ends. Germline loops: CDR1 SGHNT, CDR2 YENEEA. The CDR3 length is 11 residues. CDR3 DNA: TGTGCCCGGGGGAGGAATCAGCCCCAGCATTTT. It translates to CARGRNQPQHF.

The chain uses TRBV30 and TRBJ2-1; D unresolved. Trimming stripped 4 bases from V and 0 bases from J, with 10 bases between. The germline V gene has CDR1 GTSNPN and CDR2 SVGIG (reference sequence). This CDR3 region has 14 residues. CDR3 protein: CAWNAESSYNEQFF. Here the CDR3 DNA reads TGTGCCTGGAATGCGGAGAGCTCCTACAATGAGCAGTTCTTC. The full variable domain, its missing parts supplied by reference TRBV30 and TRBJ2-1, is SQTIHQWPATLVQPVGSPLSLECTVEGTSNPNLYWYRQAAGRGLQLLFYSVGIGQISSEVPQNLSASRPQDRQFILSSKKLLLSDSGFYLCAWNAESSYNEQFFGPGTRLTVL.

The chain links TRBV19 to TRBJ2-3, with 13 bases that match TRBD2. This CDR3 has 14 residues. Germline trimming cut 10 bases from V and 8 bases from J; bases unmatched to any gene: 9. The germline gives CDR1 LNHDA, CDR2 SQIVND (reference sequence). CDR3 in DNA: TGTGCCACCACACTAGCGGGAGGGGTTGGTACGCAGTATTTT. Protein product: CATTLAGGVGTQYF.

The rearrangement joins TRBV28 to TRBJ1-1; no clear D. The CDR3 loop spans 15 amino acids. Germline V gene sequence: CDR1 MDHEN, CDR2 SYDVKM. Deletions cut 9 bases from V and 2 bases from J, with 19 bases between. CDR3 amino acids: CASGTQALLNTEAFF. DNA of the CDR3: TGTGCCAGTGGCACCCAGGCCCTCCTTAACACTGAAGCTTTCTTT.

The chain uses TRBV7-2 and TRBJ2-7; 7 nucleotides align to TRBD2. This CDR3 spans 14 amino acids. The junction had 4 bases not matched to a gene; V was cut back by 5 bases and J by 0 bases. Germline assignment: CDR1 SGHTA and CDR2 FQGNSA. The CDR3 loop reads CASSPRTSSYEQYF. The CDR3 DNA reads TGTGCCAGCAGCCCCCGGACTAGCTCCTACGAGCAGTACTTC.

The gene calls are TRBV30 and TRBJ2-3; 10 bases agree with TRBD2. CDR1 GTSNPN and CDR2 SVGIG come from the germline V gene (reference sequence). CDR3 length: 13 residues. Germline trimming cut 2 bases from V and 11 bases from J; bases unmatched to any gene: 7. The DNA for the CDR3 is TGTGCCTGGAGTTCAGCGGGGGGGCAGGAGCAGTATTTT. It codes for CAWSSAGGQEQYF.

The genes are TRBV7-9 and TRBJ2-5, with 11 bases aligning to TRBD2. The CDR3 extends over 13 amino acids. Looked up from germline, CDR1 is SEHNR and CDR2 is FQNEAQ (reference sequence). Unmatched junction bases numbered 2, after V lost 6 bases and J lost 5 bases. CDR3: CASRRTSGETQYF. The CDR3 nucleotides read TGTGCCAGCAGACGGACTAGCGGGGAGACCCAGTACTTC.

The chain employs TRBV5-4 and TRBJ1-4, with TRBD1 matching 7 bases. The V segment lost 2 bases and the J segment 5 bases; nucleotides outside the gene matches: 6. This CDR3 region has 15 residues. Germline CDR1 is SGHNT and CDR2 is YYREEE (reference sequence). The CDR3: CASSFGGGGNEKLFF. The CDR3 nucleotides are TGTGCCAGCAGCTTTGGAGGGGGCGGGAATGAAAAACTGTTTTTT. Using reference TRBV5-4 and TRBJ1-4 for the parts outside the CDR3, the full variable domain is ETGVTQSPTHLIKTRGQQVTLRCSSQSGHNTVSWYQQALGQGPQFIFQYYREEENGRGNFPPRFSGLQFPNYSSELNVNALELDDSALYLCASSFGGGGNEKLFFGSGTQLSVL.

This clone was seen just once. CDR3 region: CASSTLPGGRETQYF. DNA for the CDR3: TGTGCCAGCAGTACACTCCCAGGGGGCCGAGAGACCCAGTACTTC. This chain joins TRBV6-5 and TRBJ2-5; 8 nucleotides match TRBD1. V shed 5 bases and J 4 bases; nucleotides not matched to a gene: 9. CDR1 and CDR2 from the germline V gene are MNHEY and SVGAGI. The CDR3 spans 15 residues.

This sequence joins TRBV27 and TRBJ1-1; D might be TRBD1 (5 bases). Trimming shortened V by 3 bases and J by 5 bases, and 13 bases separated the two germline ends. The germline CDR1 and CDR2 sequences are MNHEY and SMNVEV (reference sequence). CDR3 length equals 14 residues. The CDR3: CASSFGGGETEAFF. CDR3 DNA sequence: TGTGCCAGCAGTTTTGGTGGAGGGGAGACTGAAGCTTTCTTT.

The V and J genes are TRBV10-2 and TRBJ2-5, with 11 bases lining up with TRBD2. The trim removed 3 bases at V and 0 bases at J, leaving 9 bases unmatched. Per the germline V gene, CDR1 is WSHSY and CDR2 is SAAADI. The CDR3 sequence is 18 residues long. In nucleotides, the CDR3 is TGCGCCAGCAGTGAAAAGGGACTAGCGGTTGGATACCAAGAGACCCAGTACTTC. The encoded protein is CASSEKGLAVGYQETQYF.

The chain is built from TRBV6-5 and TRBJ1-2, with 8 bases aligning to TRBD1. Germline lookup yields CDR1 MNHEY and CDR2 SVGAGI. With V trimmed by 7 bases and J by 7 bases, 5 bases remained unmatched. This CDR3 contains 12 residues. CDR3 in DNA: TGTGCCAGCACCAAAGGACAGGGTGGCTACACCTTC. Translated, it gives CASTKGQGGYTF.

The chain is built from TRBV19 and TRBJ2-3; TRBD2 agrees at 9 bases. CDR1 is LNHDA, CDR2 SQIVND, per germline (reference sequence). J gave up 6 bases and V 4 bases, and 8 bases lay outside the gene matches. The CDR3 totals 15 residues. CDR3 in amino acids: CASSTLAGAVDTQYF. DNA of the CDR3: TGTGCCAGTAGTACATTAGCGGGGGCGGTGGATACGCAGTATTTT.

The chain employs TRBV23-1 and TRBJ1-6, with a tentative D call TRBD1 (5 bases). TRBV23-1 is treated as an ORF (open reading frame) with a function not yet certain. Between the trimmed V and J ends, which lost 8 bases and 3 bases, there was a span of 23 bases. The CDR3 is made up of 18 amino acids. CDR3 bases: TGCGCCAGCCGCACGTCAGGGACTCCCAAAAGCTATAATTCACCCCTCCACTTT. Its protein product is CASRTSGTPKSYNSPLHF.

The CDR3 sequence is CASSYDRVGNQPQHF. CDR3 DNA: TGTGCCAGCAGTTACGACAGGGTGGGCAATCAGCCCCAGCATTTT. The genes are TRBV6-6 and TRBJ1-5, with 7 bases identical to TRBD1. Trimming at V came to 2 bases and at J to 2 bases, leaving 3 bases not matched to a gene. Per the germline V gene, CDR1 is MNHNY and CDR2 is SVGAGI (reference sequence). The CDR3 has 15 residues.

This chain links TRBV18 with TRBJ2-2, with D possibly TRBD2 on 6 matching bases. Per germline, CDR1 KGHSH and CDR2 LQKENI. The V gene lost 0 bases and the J gene lost 0 bases, with 17 bases spanning the gap. This CDR3 has 19 amino acids. The CDR3 protein is CASSPPLAIDRPNTGELFF. CDR3 nucleotides: TGTGCCAGCTCACCACCCCTAGCGATAGACAGACCGAACACCGGGGAGCTGTTTTTT.